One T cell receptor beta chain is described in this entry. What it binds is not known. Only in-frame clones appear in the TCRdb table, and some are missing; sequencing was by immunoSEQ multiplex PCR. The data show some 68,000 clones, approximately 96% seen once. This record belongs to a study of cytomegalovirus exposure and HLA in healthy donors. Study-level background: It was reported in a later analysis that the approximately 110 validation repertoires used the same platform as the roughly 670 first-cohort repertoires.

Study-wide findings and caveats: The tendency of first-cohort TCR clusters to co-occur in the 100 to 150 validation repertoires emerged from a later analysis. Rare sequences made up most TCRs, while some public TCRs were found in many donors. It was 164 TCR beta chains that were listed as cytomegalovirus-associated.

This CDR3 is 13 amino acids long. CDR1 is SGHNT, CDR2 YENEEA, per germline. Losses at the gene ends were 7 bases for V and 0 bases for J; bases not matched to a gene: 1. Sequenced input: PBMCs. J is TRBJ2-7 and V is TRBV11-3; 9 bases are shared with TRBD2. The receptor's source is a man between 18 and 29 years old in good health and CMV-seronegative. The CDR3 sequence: CASKAGGSYEQYF. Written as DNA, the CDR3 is TGTGCCAGCAAAGCGGGGGGCTCCTACGAGCAGTACTTC.